This T cell receptor beta chain is drawn from a study of T cell responses to AZD1222 COVID-19 vaccine (dated by TCRdb to the early 2020s). For the wider study: A total of about 240 trial participants underwent TCR sequencing, of whom 207 received two doses of AZD1222 and some 25 received two doses of the MenACWY control vaccine. Trial participants were enrolled into age subgroups of 18-55, 56-69 and 70-plus years, which contained around 140, 26 and 57 TCR-sequenced participants, respectively. Overall study results and their limits: A significant rise in spike-specific TCR breadth and depth was observed after two AZD1222 doses relative to day 0 and relative to MenACWY recipients. Vaccine-associated CD4 TCRs spanned the whole spike protein, with dominant responses in regions 160-218 and 743-854. In the small 56-69-year group, the increase in depth fell short of significance, most likely because of low power. Reportedly, almost half of the unique spike-specific TCRs recognized epitopes lying outside the regions that are mutated in the B.1.351 and B.1.1.7 variants. Conclusions about previously exposed vaccinees are limited because only six or seven AZD1222 recipients were SARS-CoV-2 seropositive at baseline. Participants were mostly white British and included more females than males, and it was suggested by the authors that clonal diversity may have been underestimated. No day 14 peak-response samples were available, so repertoires were characterized only after the peak T cell response.

Concerning this clone itself: Its binding antigen is unknown. Qualities for individual bases were not recorded, and no much larger clone is one base off.

The sample's time point, from its label and the paper: about 28 days (+/-7) after the second vaccine dose. AZD1222 recipients given second doses at about 4 weeks or at about 12 weeks were pooled, since spike-specific TCR depth and breadth were not found to differ between the two schedules. Vaccinee samples came from UK trials COV001 and COV002, including a single-blind randomized controlled phase 2/3 trial of AZD1222 (ChAdOx1 nCoV-19) in healthy adults. For TCRbeta chain sequencing, PBMC samples were collected from trial participants at day 0 and at day 28 after the second dose. V gives up 3 bases and J gives up 3 bases, and the segment between their germline ends measures 19 bases. CDR1 KGHSH and CDR2 LQKENI were looked up in the germline V gene. From the cysteine through the phenylalanine, the CDR3 covers 17 amino acids. The only DNA kept is the CDR3, 51 bases in frame from the first base. The CDR3 regions of human TCRbeta chains were analyzed by immunosequencing. As for how the authors treated the data: TCRs in the repertoires were compared against a reference library of SARS-CoV-2-specific TCRs that had been generated with the MIRA antigen-specificity platform. Breadth was defined as the fraction of unique TCRs that were SARS-CoV-2-associated, and depth was defined as the fraction of total T cells that were SARS-CoV-2-associated. Using the MIRA data, each spike-specific TCR was mapped to the spike region that the TCR reacts to and placed in a CD4 or CD8 class. Log10-transformed breadth and depth values were compared by one-way ANOVA with Sidak's multiple comparisons tests. In TCRdb, the immuneACCESS table is reduced to in-frame sequences with V and J assigned. These tables do not hold every clone; where another copy was compared, an unresolved V gene accounts for under half, and the others remain unexplained. V, J and clone size were drawn from that table, and D and trimming were deduced from the DNA. The sample has approximately 110,000 clones on record, around 83% of them singletons. The top ten clonotypes cover 3.5% to 5.5% of the sample.

This TCR came from an adult who received the AZD1222 COVID-19 vaccine. Sequenced here: peripheral blood, sampled 28 days after the second AZD1222 dose. The V gene is TRBV18 and the J gene is TRBJ2-3; perhaps TRBD1 is the D gene, with 6 bases matching. This receptor has the CDR3 CASSPTRSRGLTDTQYF. Here is the DNA: TGTGCCAGCTCACCGACGCGTAGCAGGGGTTTAACAGATACGCAGTATTTT.